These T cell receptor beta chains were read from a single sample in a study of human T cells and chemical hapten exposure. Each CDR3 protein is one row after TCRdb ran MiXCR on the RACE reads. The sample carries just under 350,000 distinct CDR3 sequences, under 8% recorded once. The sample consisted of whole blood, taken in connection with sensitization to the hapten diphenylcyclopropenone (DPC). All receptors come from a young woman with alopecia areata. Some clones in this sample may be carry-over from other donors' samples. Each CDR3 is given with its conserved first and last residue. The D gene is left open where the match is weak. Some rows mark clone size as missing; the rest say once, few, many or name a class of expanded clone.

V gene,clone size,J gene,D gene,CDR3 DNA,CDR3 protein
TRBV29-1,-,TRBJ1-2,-,TGCAGCGCTGTTCTGGGGGTGCGGTATGGCTACACCTTC,CSAVLGVRYGYTF
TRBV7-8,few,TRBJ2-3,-,TGTGCCATTCAGACACCCCCCGCAGATACGCAGTATTTT,CAIQTPPADTQYF
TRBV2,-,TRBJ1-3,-,TGTGCCAGCAGCCGGCAACGTTTTGGAAACACCATATATTTT,CASSRQRFGNTIYF
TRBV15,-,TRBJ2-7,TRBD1,TGTGCCACCAGCAGGACAGGGATGTCCTACGAGCAGTACTTC,CATSRTGMSYEQYF
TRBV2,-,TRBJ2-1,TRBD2,TGTGCCAGCAGTGCGGGACTAGCGGTCTACAATGAGCAGTTCTTC,CASSAGLAVYNEQFF
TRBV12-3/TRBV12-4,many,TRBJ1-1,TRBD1,TGTGCCAGCAGTTCCGAGACAGGGAAGGCTTTCTTT,CASSSETGKAFF
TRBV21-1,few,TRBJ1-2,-,TGTGCCAGCACGACTGGACAGGTCGACGGCTACACCTTC,CASTTGQVDGYTF
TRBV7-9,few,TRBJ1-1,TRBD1,TGTGCCAGCAGCCCGCGACAGGGCGCAGCTTTCTTT,CASSPRQGAAFF
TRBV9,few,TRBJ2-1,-,TGTGCCAGCAGCGTAGGGGTGTCTTACTCCTACAATGAGCAGTTCTTC,CASSVGVSYSYNEQFF
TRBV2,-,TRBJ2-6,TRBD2,TGTGCCAGCAGTGAACTACTAGCGGGGGGCTCTGGGGCCAACGTCCTGACTTTC,CASSELLAGGSGANVLTF
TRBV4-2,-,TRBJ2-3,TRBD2,TGTGCCAGCAGCCAAGGGACAGCGGGGGGGCGTGCAGATACGCAGTATTTT,CASSQGTAGGRADTQYF
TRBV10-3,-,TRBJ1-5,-,TGTGCCATCAGTAGACAGAGCAATCAGCCCCAGCATTTT,CAISRQSNQPQHF
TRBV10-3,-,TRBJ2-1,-,TGTGCCATCAGTGGGGCTGCCTACAATGAGCAGTTCTTC,CAISGAAYNEQFF
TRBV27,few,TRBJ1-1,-,TGTGCCAGCAGCCGAGGGGCAAGCGCTGAAGCTTTCTTT,CASSRGASAEAFF
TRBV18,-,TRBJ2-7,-,TGTGCCAGCTCCGCCAGACCCCTCCTGGAGCAGTACTTC,CASSARPLLEQYF
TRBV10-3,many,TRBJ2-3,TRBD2,TGTGCCATCAGTGAGCTAGCGGGGGGCACAGATACGCAGTATTTT,CAISELAGGTDTQYF
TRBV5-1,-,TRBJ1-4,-,TGCGCCAGCAGCCCTCGGGCTGCAACTAATGAAAAACTGTTTTTT,CASSPRAATNEKLFF
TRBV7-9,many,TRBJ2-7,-,TGTGCCAGCAGCTTAGACCTGAGCTACGAGCAGTACTTC,CASSLDLSYEQYF
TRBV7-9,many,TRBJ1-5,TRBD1,TGTGCCAGCAGCTCGACAGGGATGATATCCCAGCCCCAGCATTTT,CASSSTGMISQPQHF
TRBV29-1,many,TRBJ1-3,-,TGCAGCGTTGAAGATTTGGGAAACCGGGACAAAAAGACGCGGCGGGACACCATATATTTT,CSVEDLGNRDKKTRRDTIYF
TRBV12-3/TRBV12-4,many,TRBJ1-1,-,TGTGCCAGCAGTTGGGCGGTGAACACTGAAGCTTTCTTT,CASSWAVNTEAFF
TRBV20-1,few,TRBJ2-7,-,TGCAGTGCTCTTGAGCCGGGACTGTACTACGAGCAGTACTTC,CSALEPGLYYEQYF
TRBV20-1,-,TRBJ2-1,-,TGCAGTGCGCGGATCTGGGAAGTCAATGAGCAGTTCTTC,CSARIWEVNEQFF
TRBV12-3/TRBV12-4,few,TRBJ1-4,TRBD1,TGTGCCAGCAGTCCCGACAGGGAACTGAATGAAAAACTGTTTTTT,CASSPDRELNEKLFF
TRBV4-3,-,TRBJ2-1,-,TGCGCCAGCAGCCAAGATTGGCGGGGTAATTACAATGAGCAGTTCTTC,CASSQDWRGNYNEQFF
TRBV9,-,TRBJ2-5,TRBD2,TGTGCCAGCAGCGTAACTAGCGGGGGAGGAGAGACCCAGTACTTC,CASSVTSGGGETQYF
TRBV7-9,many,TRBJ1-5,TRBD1,TGTGCCAGCAGCTCAGACAGGGTGAAGCCCCAGCATTTT,CASSSDRVKPQHF
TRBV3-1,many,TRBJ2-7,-,TGTGCCAGCAGCCCCAGCGGAGGGACCCGCACCTACGAGCAGTACTTC,CASSPSGGTRTYEQYF
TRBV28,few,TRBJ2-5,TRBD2,TGTGCCAGCAGTTTGCGCCTACTAGCGGGGGCGGTTAAGGGACAGCAGACCCAGTACTTC,CASSLRLLAGAVKGQQTQYF
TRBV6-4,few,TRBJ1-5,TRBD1,TGTGCCAGCAGAGACCTGGACAGGGGGCCCAATCAGCCCCAGCATTTT,CASRDLDRGPNQPQHF
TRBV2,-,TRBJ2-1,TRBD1,TGTGCCAGCAGTAGCCGGGACAGGTACAATGAGCAGTTCTTC,CASSSRDRYNEQFF
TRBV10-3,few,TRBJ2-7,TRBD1,TGTGCCATCAGTGAGACGTGGGACAGGGTCTACGAGCAGTACTTC,CAISETWDRVYEQYF
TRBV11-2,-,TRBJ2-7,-,TGTGCCAGCAGCTTACAGGGGCGGGGAGCTGGCGAGCAGTACTTC,CASSLQGRGAGEQYF
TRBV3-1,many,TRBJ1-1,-,TGTGCCAGCAGCCAAGATGAGGGAGACGCTTTCTTT,CASSQDEGDAFF
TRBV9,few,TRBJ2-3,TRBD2,TGTGCCAGCAGCGCAACTAGCGGGGCCTCAGATACGCAGTATTTT,CASSATSGASDTQYF
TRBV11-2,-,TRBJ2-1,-,TGTGCCAGCAGCGTGAATCTGGTCTCCTACAATGAGCAGTTCTTC,CASSVNLVSYNEQFF
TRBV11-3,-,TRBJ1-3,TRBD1,TGTGCCAGCAGCTTGGGACAGGGTGATCCTGGAAACACCATATATTTT,CASSLGQGDPGNTIYF
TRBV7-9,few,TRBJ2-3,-,TGTGCCAGCAGCCCATACCTCAGGCAAGGCACAGATACGCAGTATTTT,CASSPYLRQGTDTQYF
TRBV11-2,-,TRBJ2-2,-,TGTGCCAGCAGCTTATTACTAGTGGGGGACACCGGGGAGCTGTTTTTT,CASSLLLVGDTGELFF
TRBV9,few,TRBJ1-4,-,TGTGCCAGTTCAAGGTCCGACAGTTCTAATGAAAAACTGTTTTTT,CASSRSDSSNEKLFF
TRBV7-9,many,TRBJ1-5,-,TGTGCCAGCAGCCGAGGGACGGCAAATCAGCCCCAGCATTTT,CASSRGTANQPQHF
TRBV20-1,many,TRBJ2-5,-,TGCAGTGCTAGGTCGGAGTACCAAGAGACCCAGTACTTC,CSARSEYQETQYF
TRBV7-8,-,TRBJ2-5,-,TGTGCCAGCAGCGCCGGAAGGCTTAAAATAGAGACCCAGTACTTC,CASSAGRLKIETQYF
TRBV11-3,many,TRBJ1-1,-,TGTGCCAGCAGCAGATCCTCCCAGGGAACTGAAGCTTTCTTT,CASSRSSQGTEAFF
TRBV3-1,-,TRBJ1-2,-,TGTGCCAGCAGCCAAGGAGCGGACAGTTACTATGGCTACACCTTC,CASSQGADSYYGYTF
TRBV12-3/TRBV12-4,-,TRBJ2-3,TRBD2,TGTGCCAGCAGTTTAAAGCGGGGGGGCACAGATACGCAGTATTTT,CASSLKRGGTDTQYF
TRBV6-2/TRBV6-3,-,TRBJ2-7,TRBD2,TGTGCCAGCAGCCCTAGCGGCCTCTACGAGCAGTACTTC,CASSPSGLYEQYF
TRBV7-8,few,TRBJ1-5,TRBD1,TGTGCCAGCAGCCTGCACAGGGGTGATCAGCCCCAGCATTTT,CASSLHRGDQPQHF
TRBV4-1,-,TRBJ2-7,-,TGCGCCAGCAGCCAAGTTCCTACAGGGTTTGGGGAGCAGTACTTC,CASSQVPTGFGEQYF
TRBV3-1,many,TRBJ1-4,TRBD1,TGTGCCAGCAGCCCTGGGACAGGGAATGAAAAACTGTTTTTT,CASSPGTGNEKLFF
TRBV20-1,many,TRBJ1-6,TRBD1,TGCAGTGCTAGAGGGGACAGGGAAGGGCCACCCCTCCACTTT,CSARGDREGPPLHF
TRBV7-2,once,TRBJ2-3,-,TGTGCCAGCAGCTTGGTGTCGAGTTTCGGCACAGATACGCAGTATTTT,CASSLVSSFGTDTQYF
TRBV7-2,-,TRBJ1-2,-,TGTGCCAGCAGTCCCCCACCGGGTACCTATGGCTACACCTTC,CASSPPPGTYGYTF
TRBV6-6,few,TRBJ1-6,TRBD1,TGTGCCAGCAGTTACAGGGGACAGGGTGATTCACCCCTCCACTTT,CASSYRGQGDSPLHF
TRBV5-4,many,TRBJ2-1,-,TGTGCCAGCAGCTTAACCAATGAGCAGTTCTTC,CASSLTNEQFF
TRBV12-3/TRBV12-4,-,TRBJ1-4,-,TGTGCCAGCACTCGGGACGCAACAACTAATGAAAAACTGTTTTTT,CASTRDATTNEKLFF
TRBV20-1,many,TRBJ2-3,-,TGCAGTGCTAGAGATAGGACGCTAAGAGATACGCAGTATTTT,CSARDRTLRDTQYF
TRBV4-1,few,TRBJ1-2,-,TGCGCCAGCAGCCAAGAGTCCGCTGCCTATGGCTACACCTTC,CASSQESAAYGYTF